What follows is one T cell receptor beta chain and its context. Antigen specificity is unknown. This sample was taken from a study of blood T cells in healthy people across ages. Then a second PCR, running about 6 to 12 cycles, was carried out with a sample-barcoded 5' primer and a J-beta primer mix. Each single sample gave us at least 3 million CDR3-containing paired-end reads. A single record per CDR3 protein comes from TCRdb applying MiXCR to the 5' RACE reads. This repertoire shows 1.5 million or so distinct CDR3 sequences, about 45% found once; its top ten account for 4%. Findings of the study overall: Per million T cells, the diversity of TCR beta decreased roughly linearly as age advanced.

PBMCs numbering at least 6 million were isolated per sample. Total RNA amounts of at least 6 micrograms were extracted per sample. CDR1 SGHTA and CDR2 FQGNSA come from the germline V gene. This CDR3 contains 15 residues. Sequenced material: blood. This chain connects TRBV7-2 to TRBJ2-7; perhaps TRBD2 as D (7 bases). The J call is doubtful: the DNA matches TRBJ2-5 better. This sequence originates from a young woman in good health. CDR3 protein: CASSLVLRGGETQYF. The CDR3 DNA follows: TGTGCCAGCAGCTTAGTTTTAAGGGGGGGAGAGACCCAGTACTTC.